The 20 T cell receptor beta chains reported below all come from one sample, sequenced in a study of shared clonotypes between healthy human individuals. Assay: immunoSEQ multiplex PCR; the TCRdb copy retains only in-frame clones and omits some. The table has millions of clones, approximately 95% seen once; the top ten hold 0.35% to 0.5%. Sequencing was done on a sample of naive CD4+ T cells from PBMCs. Described subset: CD45RA+ positively selected. The receptors here all came from a man between 18 and 35 years old in good health. Some clones in this sample may be carry-over from other donors' samples.

J is TRBJ2-7 and V is TRBV9, with D perhaps given as TRBD1 or TRBD2 (5 bases each). The CDR3 extends over 15 amino acids. CDR1 is SGDLS and CDR2 is YYNGEE in the germline V gene. Trimming shortened V by 4 bases and J by 3 bases, and 17 bases separated the two germline ends. CDR3 coding DNA: TGTGCCAGCAGCCCTGGGAGTCACAGGAGCTACGAGCAGTACTTC. This encodes CASSPGSHRSYEQYF. Combining the CDR3 with reference TRBV9 and TRBJ2-7 gives the whole variable domain DSGVTQTPKHLITATGQRVTLRCSPRSGDLSVYWYQQSLDQGLQFLIQYYNGEERAKGNILERFSAQQFPDLHSELNLSSLELGDSALYFCASSPGSHRSYEQYFGPGTRLTVT.

The V gene is TRBV7-2, the J gene TRBJ2-5; a weak D match, TRBD1 (8 bases). Germline V CDR1 and CDR2: SGHTA, FQGNSA. Deletions cut 5 bases from V and 4 bases from J, with 26 bases between. The CDR3 totals 18 residues. The CDR3 coding sequence is TGTGCCAGCAGCCAAAACAGGGGGGGCGGGCCCCTTAGAGAGACCCAGTACTTC. Its protein product is CASSQNRGGGPLRETQYF. The full variable domain, its missing parts supplied by reference TRBV7-2 and TRBJ2-5, is GAGVSQSPSNKVTEKGKDVELRCDPISGHTALYWYRQSLGQGLEFLIYFQGNSAPDKSGLPSDRFSAERTGGSVSTLTIQRTQQEDSAVYLCASSQNRGGGPLRETQYFGPGTRLLVL.

This clone appeared once. This chain connects TRBV6-5 to TRBJ2-4; TRBD1 is a possible D gene (5 bases). The CDR3 contains 15 residues. Trimming shortened V by 6 bases and J by 1 base, and 13 bases separated the two germline ends. Germline assignment: CDR1 MNHEY and CDR2 SVGAGI. CDR3 in amino acids: CASSPGIGAKNIQYF. The CDR3 region has the DNA TGTGCCAGCAGCCCAGGGATCGGTGCCAAAAACATTCAGTACTTC.

This sequence joins TRBV27 and TRBJ1-5, with D unclear. The CDR3 contains 15 residues. V lost 8 bases and J lost 4, with 18 bases in between. Germline-derived CDR1 and CDR2 are MNHEY and SMNVEV (reference sequence). CDR3 sequence: CASRPGPLGNQPQHF. CDR3 DNA sequence: TGTGCCAGCCGTCCCGGGCCCCTCGGGAATCAGCCCCAGCATTTT.

The chain has TRBV5-5 and TRBJ1-1; D is possibly TRBD1 (6 bases). The germline CDR1 and CDR2 sequences are SGHKS and YYEKEE (reference sequence). V dropped 3 bases and J dropped 6 bases, with 15 bases sitting between them. This CDR3 region has 14 residues. CDR3 residues: CASSWGQGRSEAFF. The CDR3 coding sequence is TGTGCCAGCAGCTGGGGGCAGGGGAGGTCTGAAGCTTTCTTT.

The rearrangement links TRBV27 to TRBJ1-2; 9 nucleotides match TRBD1. This CDR3 has 14 amino acids. The germline CDR1 and CDR2 sequences are MNHEY and SMNVEV (reference sequence). Losses at the gene ends were 6 bases for V and 2 bases for J; bases not matched to a gene: 4. CDR3 sequence reads: CASRGTGPNYGYTF. CDR3 nucleotides: TGTGCCAGCAGGGGGACAGGGCCCAACTATGGCTACACCTTC.

The chain recombines TRBV23-1 with TRBJ2-7; D unclear. TRBV23-1 falls under the ORF class, with uncertain function. V was shortened by 0 bases and J by 3 bases, with 18 bases between the two germline ends. The CDR3 is 17 residues long. CDR3 sequence reads: CASSQSDSSTRDYEQYF. CDR3 bases: TGCGCCAGCAGTCAATCCGACTCATCCACTCGCGACTACGAGCAGTACTTC.

For this clone: Other DNA sequences from this sample encode an identical CDR3 as well. The rearrangement joins TRBV29-1 to TRBJ1-1; D remains ambiguous. CDR1 and CDR2 (germline): SQVTM, ANQGSEA. The CDR3 has 12 residues. The V end lost 4 bases, the J end lost 0 bases, and 6 bases lay between the germline ends. CDR3 amino acids: CSVGRMNTEAFF. The CDR3 nucleotides are TGCAGCGTTGGGCGGATGAACACTGAAGCTTTCTTT.

The genes are TRBV28 and TRBJ1-2; D uncertain. Germline CDR1 MDHEN, CDR2 SYDVKM. The V end was cut by 4 bases, the J end by 8 bases, with 11 bases between. CDR3 length equals 12 residues. CDR3 DNA sequence: TGTGCCAGCAGTTCGACCGTTGAGGGCTACACCTTC. Translating it yields CASSSTVEGYTF.

The chain employs TRBV7-6 and TRBJ1-2; D is undetermined. Trimming pared 1 base from V and 8 bases from J, leaving 20 bases between. Looked up from germline, CDR1 is SGHVS and CDR2 is FNYEAQ. The CDR3 runs to 16 residues. The CDR3 spells CASSLDRVGRGGGYTF. The CDR3 DNA reads TGTGCCAGCAGCTTAGATCGAGTAGGGCGCGGAGGGGGCTACACCTTC.

About this clone itself: Other nucleotide sequences from this sample produce the same CDR3. This chain uses TRBV6-5 with TRBJ2-7; 7 bases align to TRBD2. Germline-derived CDR1 and CDR2 are MNHEY and SVGAGI. The CDR3 sequence is 11 residues long. With 7 bases clipped from V and 7 bases from J, the junction kept 4 bases outside the gene matches. As DNA, the CDR3 is TGTGCCAGCACTCTCGGGGGGGAGCAGTACTTC. Translated, it gives CASTLGGEQYF.

The chain uses TRBV5-1 and TRBJ2-3; TRBD2 agrees at 8 bases. The CDR3 is made up of 13 amino acids. Per germline, CDR1 SGHRS and CDR2 YFSETQ. V dropped 5 bases and J dropped 6; count of bases not matched to a gene: 5. The CDR3 bases are TGCGCCAGCAGGTACAGCGGGAGCGATACGCAGTATTTT. Its translation: CASRYSGSDTQYF.

This clone was recorded only once. The genes are TRBV9 and TRBJ2-5; weak D call: TRBD1 (6 bases). V was pared by 0 bases and J by 3 bases, with 12 bases between. CDR3 length: 15 residues. In germline, CDR1 is SGDLS, CDR2 YYNGEE. The CDR3 DNA is TGTGCCAGCAGCGTAGCCCTGGGACACGAAGAGACCCAGTACTTC. It encodes CASSVALGHEETQYF.

The chain employs TRBV4-2 and TRBJ1-1; possibly TRBD1 for D (6 bases). This CDR3 spans 15 amino acids. Germline V lookup: CDR1 LGHNA, CDR2 YNFKEQ. Trimming left V 4 bases short and J 2 bases short, with 14 bases between. The CDR3 loop reads CASSPPGGQNTEAFF. The CDR3 DNA reads TGTGCCAGCAGCCCCCCTGGGGGCCAAAACACTGAAGCTTTCTTT.

The chain joins TRBV28 to TRBJ1-2, with D perhaps TRBD1 (5 bases). V was cut by 6 bases and J by 2 bases, with 10 bases left in between. The CDR3 is made up of 13 amino acids. The germline V gene encodes CDR1 MDHEN and CDR2 SYDVKM. The DNA of the CDR3 is TGTGCCAGCAGGAGGGGCAGAAACTATGGCTACACCTTC. Its translation is CASRRGRNYGYTF.

This clone was seen once. The chain joins TRBV27 to TRBJ1-2; D uncertain. This CDR3 region has 13 residues. V was shortened by 1 base and J by 4 bases, with 7 bases between the two germline ends. Germline V gives CDR1 MNHEY, CDR2 SMNVEV (reference sequence). Written as DNA, the CDR3 is TGTGCCAGCAGTTTATTACCGAGCTATGGCTACACCTTC. The encoded protein is CASSLLPSYGYTF.

This clone was observed a handful of times. Other nucleotide sequences in the sample specify the same CDR3. This chain connects TRBV6-6 to TRBJ1-5; D unresolved. The CDR3 consists of 12 residues. V was pared by 10 bases and J by 0 bases, with 7 bases between. Per the germline V gene, CDR1 is MNHNY and CDR2 is SVGAGI (reference sequence). This CDR3 reads CATRDSNQPQHF. In DNA, the CDR3 is TGTGCCACCCGGGATAGCAATCAGCCCCAGCATTTT.

The V call is TRBV7-2, the J call TRBJ1-2; TRBD1 agrees at 8 bases. Germline trimming cut 2 bases from V and 6 bases from J; bases unmatched to any gene: 8. The CDR3 has 15 residues. In germline, CDR1 is SGHTA, CDR2 FQGNSA. The CDR3 loop is CASSLLGQGAHGYTF. The CDR3 DNA reads as TGTGCCAGCAGCTTATTAGGGCAGGGGGCGCATGGCTACACCTTC.

For the CDR3, the DNA is TGTGCCAGCAGCTTAGTTATAAAGTTAGTCCCCCACCCCCGCAACTATGGCTACACCTTC. This codes for CASSLVIKLVPHPRNYGYTF. J is TRBJ1-2 and V is TRBV13; D is unclear. V lost 1 base to trimming and J lost 2 bases, with 26 bases between them. CDR1 is PRHDT and CDR2 is FYEKMQ in the germline V gene (reference sequence). This CDR3 contains 20 residues.

The CDR3 DNA reads as TGCGCCAGCAGTGAGTGGGGGGGCGTCCGTAATCAGCCCCAGCATTTT. This gives the protein CASSEWGGVRNQPQHF. This rearrangement joins TRBV10-2 to TRBJ1-5, with D perhaps matching TRBD1 (6 bases). In germline, CDR1 is WSHSY, CDR2 SAAADI. The CDR3 totals 16 residues. V was cut by 1 base and J by 4 bases, with 14 bases left in between.